Reported below is one TCR beta chain. The specificity of this receptor is unknown. No much larger clonotype is one base removed from it; base qualities were not supplied. The data derive from a study of blood T cell repertoires in COVID-19 (dated by TCRdb to 2020 to 2022). Background on the whole study: The collaborator samples originated in the United States, Italy and Spain and spanned the acute and convalescent phases of COVID-19. The repertoires were released in a freely available public database meant as a resource for research on the immune response to SARS-CoV-2. Subjects who had been exposed to COVID-19, were actively infected with it, or had recovered from it provided the deeply sampled blood TCRbeta repertoires that made up the dataset. The samples were drawn from two sources: the first 160 participants of the ongoing ImmuneRACE study, and over 1,000 subjects contributed by 6 global collaborators. The material from the prospective study consisted of cDNA or gDNA derived from T cells, B-cell-depleted T cells, or PBMCs. HLA class I and class II types, where available, came from metadata supplied by the sample provider rather than from assay-based typing. A de-identified subject ID, COVID-19 status, age in years and sex were almost always included in the sample metadata. Study-level results and caveats: How much clinical and demographic metadata was included differed by source and by participant, and the metadata was provided uncurated.

In Seattle, one collaborating source enrolled patients while the infection was active and tracked those patients longitudinally over the course of disease. Each collaborating institution followed its own protocols to collect whole blood in K2EDTA tubes. For TCRbeta analysis, collaborator samples were shipped as frozen whole blood, as isolated PBMCs, or as DNA extracted from either sample type. TCRbeta CDR3 regions were amplified from genomic DNA using the immunoSEQ Assay, a bias-controlled multiplex PCR. The published analysis was carried out like this. Nucleated cell counts per sample were estimated from amplification of reference gene primers within the assay. Sequence reads were collapsed and filtered to measure the absolute abundance of every unique TCRbeta CDR3 rearrangement. For each sample, productive Simpson clonality was calculated by taking the square root of Simpson's diversity index across productive rearrangements. The table was pulled from immuneACCESS by TCRdb, which kept in-frame rearrangements only. Such tables lose some clones; where checked, under half of the loss comes from unresolved V genes, and the rest has no known cause. That table furnishes V, J and clone size, whereas the DNA furnished D and trimming. Here the sample has about 250,000 clones; 90% occur a single time. Around 2.3% of the sample is taken by the ten largest.

From cysteine to phenylalanine, the CDR3 is 15 amino acids long. Only the CDR3 part of the read is kept: 45 bases, read in frame from the first base. The germline V and J ends show losses of 1 base and 2 bases respectively, and no gene match explains 3 bases of the junction. CDR1 and CDR2 were assigned from the germline V gene as SGHTA and FQGNSA. This chain joins TRBV7-2 to TRBJ2-7, with 9 bases in between that match TRBD2. Sequenced: peripheral blood. This clonotype originated in a woman between 55 and 75 years old with COVID-19, enrolled during active disease. At the DNA level, the sequence is TGTGCCAGCAGCTTAGGGCGCGGGGGGGCCTACGAGCAGTACTTC. It specifies CASSLGRGGAYEQYF.